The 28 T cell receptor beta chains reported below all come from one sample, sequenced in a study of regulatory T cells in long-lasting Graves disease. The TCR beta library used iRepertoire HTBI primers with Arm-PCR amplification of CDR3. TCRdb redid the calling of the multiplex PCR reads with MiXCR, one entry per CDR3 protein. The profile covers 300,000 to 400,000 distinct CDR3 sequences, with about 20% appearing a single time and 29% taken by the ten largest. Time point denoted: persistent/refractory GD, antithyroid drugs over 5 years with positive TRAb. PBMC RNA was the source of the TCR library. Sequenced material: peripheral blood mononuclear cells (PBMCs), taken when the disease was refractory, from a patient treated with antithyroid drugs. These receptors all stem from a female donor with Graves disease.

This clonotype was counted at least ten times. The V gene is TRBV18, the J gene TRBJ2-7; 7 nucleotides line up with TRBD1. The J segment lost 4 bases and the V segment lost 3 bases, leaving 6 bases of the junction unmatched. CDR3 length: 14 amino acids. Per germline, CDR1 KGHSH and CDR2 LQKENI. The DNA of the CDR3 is TGTGCCAGCTCACCGGGACAGCGTCTTTACGAGCAGTACTTC. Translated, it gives CASSPGQRLYEQYF. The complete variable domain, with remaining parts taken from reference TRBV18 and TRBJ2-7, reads NAGVMQNPRHLVRRRGQEARLRCSPMKGHSHVYWYRQLPEEGLKFMVYLQKENIIDESGMPKERFSAEFPKEGPSILRIQQVVRGDSAAYFCASSPGQRLYEQYFGPGTRLTVT.

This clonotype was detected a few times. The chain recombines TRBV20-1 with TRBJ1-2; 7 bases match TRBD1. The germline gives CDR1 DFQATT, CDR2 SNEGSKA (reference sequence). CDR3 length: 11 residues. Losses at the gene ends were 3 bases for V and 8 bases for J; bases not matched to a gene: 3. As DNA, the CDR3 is TGCAGTGCTAGCCGGACAGGCGGCTACACCTTC. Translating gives CSASRTGGYTF.

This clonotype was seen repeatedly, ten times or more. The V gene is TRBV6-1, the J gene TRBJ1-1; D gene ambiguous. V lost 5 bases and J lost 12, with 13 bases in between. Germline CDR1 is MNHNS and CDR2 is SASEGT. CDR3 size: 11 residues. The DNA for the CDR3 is TGTGCCAGCAGTAACGCCAAGAGGACTTTCTTT. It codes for CASSNAKRTFF.

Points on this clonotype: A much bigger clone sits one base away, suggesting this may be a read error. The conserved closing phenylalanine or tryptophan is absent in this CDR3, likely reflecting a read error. The CDR3 DNA follows: TGTGCCTGGGAAGCGGACCCCTTTGATCGCAATTCACCCCTCCACTCT. Translating gives CAWEADPFDRNSPLHS. This rearrangement joins TRBV30 to TRBJ1-6; D unclear. Germline lookup yields CDR1 GTSNPN and CDR2 SVGIG (reference sequence). This CDR3 is 16 amino acids long. The V end was cut by 5 bases, the J end by 7 bases, with 21 bases between.

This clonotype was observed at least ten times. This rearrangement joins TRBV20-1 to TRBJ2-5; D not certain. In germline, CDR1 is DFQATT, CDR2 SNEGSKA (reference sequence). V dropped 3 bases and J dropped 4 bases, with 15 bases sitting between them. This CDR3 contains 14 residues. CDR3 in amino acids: CSARRRVNLETQYF. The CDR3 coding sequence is TGCAGTGCTAGGCGGCGCGTGAACCTAGAGACCCAGTACTTC.

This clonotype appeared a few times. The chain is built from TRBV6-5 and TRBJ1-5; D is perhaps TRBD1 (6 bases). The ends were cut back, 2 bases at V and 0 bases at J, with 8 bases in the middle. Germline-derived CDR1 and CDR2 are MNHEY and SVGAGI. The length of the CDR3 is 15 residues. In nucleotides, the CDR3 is TGTGCCAGCAGTTACAGGGGGGATAGCAATCAGCCCCAGCATTTT. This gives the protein CASSYRGDSNQPQHF.

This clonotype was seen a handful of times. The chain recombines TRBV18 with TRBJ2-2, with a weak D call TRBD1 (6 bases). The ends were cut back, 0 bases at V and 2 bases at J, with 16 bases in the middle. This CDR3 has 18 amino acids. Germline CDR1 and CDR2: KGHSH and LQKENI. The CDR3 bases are TGTGCCAGCTCACCACCGTGGACAGCCATAACAAACACCGGGGAGCTGTTTTTT. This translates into CASSPPWTAITNTGELFF.

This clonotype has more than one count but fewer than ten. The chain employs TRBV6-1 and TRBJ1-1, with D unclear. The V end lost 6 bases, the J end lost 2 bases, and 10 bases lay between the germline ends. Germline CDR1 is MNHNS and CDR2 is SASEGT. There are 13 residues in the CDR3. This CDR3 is CASRKFLNTEAFF. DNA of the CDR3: TGTGCCAGCAGAAAATTTCTCAACACTGAAGCTTTCTTT.

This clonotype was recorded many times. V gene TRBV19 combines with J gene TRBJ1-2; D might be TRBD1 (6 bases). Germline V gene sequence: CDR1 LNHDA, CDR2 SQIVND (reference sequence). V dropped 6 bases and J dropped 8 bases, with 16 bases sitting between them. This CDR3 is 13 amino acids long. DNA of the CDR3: TGTGCCAGTAGCCTTGAAGGGGGAGGCGGCTACACCTTC. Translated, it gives CASSLEGGGGYTF.

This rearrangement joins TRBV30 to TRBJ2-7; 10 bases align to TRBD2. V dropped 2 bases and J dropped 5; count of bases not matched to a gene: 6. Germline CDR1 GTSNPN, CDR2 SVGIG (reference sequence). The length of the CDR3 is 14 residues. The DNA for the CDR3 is TGTGCCTGGAGTAGCGGGAGGGCCTGGAACGAGCAGTACTTC. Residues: CAWSSGRAWNEQYF.

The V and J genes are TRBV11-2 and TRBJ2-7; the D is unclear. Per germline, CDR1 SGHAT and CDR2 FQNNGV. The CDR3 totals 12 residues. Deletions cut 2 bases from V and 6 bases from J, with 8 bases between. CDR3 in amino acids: CASSLRGFEQYF. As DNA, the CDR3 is TGTGCCAGCAGCTTACGTGGCTTCGAGCAGTACTTC.

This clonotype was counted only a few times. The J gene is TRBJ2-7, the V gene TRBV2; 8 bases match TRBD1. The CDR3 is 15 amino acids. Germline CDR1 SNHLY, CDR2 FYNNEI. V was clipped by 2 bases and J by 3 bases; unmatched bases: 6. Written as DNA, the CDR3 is TGTGCCAGCAGTGAACCGACAGGGGAATACTACGAGCAGTACTTC. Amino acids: CASSEPTGEYYEQYF.

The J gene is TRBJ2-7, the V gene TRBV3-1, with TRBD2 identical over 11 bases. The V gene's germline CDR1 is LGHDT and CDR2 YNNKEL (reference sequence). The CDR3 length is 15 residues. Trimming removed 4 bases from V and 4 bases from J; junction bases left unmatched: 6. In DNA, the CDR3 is TGTGCCAGCAGCCTGTCGACTAGCGGGACTTACGAGCAGTACTTC. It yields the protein CASSLSTSGTYEQYF.

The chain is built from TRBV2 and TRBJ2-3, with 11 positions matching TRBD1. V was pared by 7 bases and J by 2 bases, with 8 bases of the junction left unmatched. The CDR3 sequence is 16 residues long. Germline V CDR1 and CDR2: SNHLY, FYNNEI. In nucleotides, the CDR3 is TGTGCCAGCATGCTCGGACAGGGGGCTTCCACAGATACGCAGTATTTT. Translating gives CASMLGQGASTDTQYF.

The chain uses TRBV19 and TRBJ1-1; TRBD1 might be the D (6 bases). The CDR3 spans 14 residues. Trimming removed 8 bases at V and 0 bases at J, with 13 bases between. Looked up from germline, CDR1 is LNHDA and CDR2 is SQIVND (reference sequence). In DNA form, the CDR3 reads TGTGCCAGTCTTGGGGGCCCCGTGAACACTGAAGCTTTCTTT. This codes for CASLGGPVNTEAFF.

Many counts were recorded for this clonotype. The CDR3 loop is CASSERGTGYPYEQYF. The CDR3, as DNA: TGTGCCAGCAGTGAAAGAGGGACAGGATACCCCTACGAGCAGTACTTC. The chain couples TRBV12-3 or TRBV12-4 to TRBJ2-7; TRBD1 matches at 8 bases. Trimming took 5 bases from V and 2 from J; bases not matched to a gene: 11. The CDR3 length is 16 residues.

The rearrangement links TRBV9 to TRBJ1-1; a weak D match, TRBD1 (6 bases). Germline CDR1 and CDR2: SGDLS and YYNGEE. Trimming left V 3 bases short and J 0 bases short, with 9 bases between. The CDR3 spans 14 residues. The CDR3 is CASSADRMNTEAFF. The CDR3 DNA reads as TGTGCCAGCAGCGCGGACAGAATGAACACTGAAGCTTTCTTT.

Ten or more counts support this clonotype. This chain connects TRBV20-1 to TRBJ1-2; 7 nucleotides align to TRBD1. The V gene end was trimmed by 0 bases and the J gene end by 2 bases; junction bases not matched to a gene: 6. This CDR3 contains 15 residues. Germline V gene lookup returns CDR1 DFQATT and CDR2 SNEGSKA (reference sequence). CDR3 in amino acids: CSARDVTGRNYGYTF. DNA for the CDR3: TGCAGTGCTAGAGACGTGACAGGGCGAAACTATGGCTACACCTTC.

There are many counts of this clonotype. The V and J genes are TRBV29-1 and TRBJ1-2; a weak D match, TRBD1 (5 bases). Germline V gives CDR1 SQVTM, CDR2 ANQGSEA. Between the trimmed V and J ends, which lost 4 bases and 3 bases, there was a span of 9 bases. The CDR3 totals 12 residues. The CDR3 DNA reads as TGCAGCGTTGTAGGGGCTGACTATGGCTACACCTTC. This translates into CSVVGADYGYTF.

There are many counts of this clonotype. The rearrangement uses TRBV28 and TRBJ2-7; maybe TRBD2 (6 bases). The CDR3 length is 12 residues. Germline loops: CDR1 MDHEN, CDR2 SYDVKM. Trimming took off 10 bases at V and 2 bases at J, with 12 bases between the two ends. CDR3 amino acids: CATGTATYEQYF. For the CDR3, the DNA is TGTGCCACTGGGACTGCCACCTACGAGCAGTACTTC. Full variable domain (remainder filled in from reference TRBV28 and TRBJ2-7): DVKVTQSSRYLVKRTGEKVFLECVQDMDHENMFWYRQDPGLGLRLIYFSYDVKMKEKGDIPEGYSVSREKKERFSLILESASTNQTSMYLCATGTATYEQYFGPGTRLTVT.

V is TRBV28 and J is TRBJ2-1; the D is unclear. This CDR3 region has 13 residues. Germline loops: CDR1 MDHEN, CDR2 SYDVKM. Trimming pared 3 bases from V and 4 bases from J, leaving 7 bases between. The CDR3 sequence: CASSFSFYNEQFF. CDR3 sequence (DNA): TGTGCCAGCAGTTTTAGCTTTTACAATGAGCAGTTCTTC.

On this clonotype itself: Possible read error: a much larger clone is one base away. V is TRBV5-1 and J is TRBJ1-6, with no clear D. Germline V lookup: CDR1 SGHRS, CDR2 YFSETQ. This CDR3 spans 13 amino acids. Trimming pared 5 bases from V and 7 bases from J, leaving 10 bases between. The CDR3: CASSFGRNSPLHF. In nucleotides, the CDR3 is TGCGCCAGCAGTTTCGGGAGAAATTCACCCCTCCACTTT.

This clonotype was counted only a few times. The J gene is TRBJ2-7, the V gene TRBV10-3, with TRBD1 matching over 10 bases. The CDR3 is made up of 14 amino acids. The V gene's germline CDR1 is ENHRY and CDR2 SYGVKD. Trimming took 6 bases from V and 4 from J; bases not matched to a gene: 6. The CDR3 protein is CAISRQGAQYEQYF. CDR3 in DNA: TGTGCCATCAGCCGACAGGGGGCCCAATACGAGCAGTACTTC.

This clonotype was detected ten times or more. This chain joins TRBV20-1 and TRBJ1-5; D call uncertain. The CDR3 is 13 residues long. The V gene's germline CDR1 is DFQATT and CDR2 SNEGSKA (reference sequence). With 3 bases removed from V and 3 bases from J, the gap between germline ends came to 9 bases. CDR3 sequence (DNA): TGCAGTGCTAGTGGCCAGTTCAATCAGCCCCAGCATTTT. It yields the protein CSASGQFNQPQHF.

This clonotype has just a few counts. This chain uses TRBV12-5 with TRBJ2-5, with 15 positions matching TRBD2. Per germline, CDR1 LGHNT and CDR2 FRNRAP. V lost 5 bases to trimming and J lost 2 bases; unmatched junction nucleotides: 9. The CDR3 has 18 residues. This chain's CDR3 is CASGPGLAGGNKQETQYF. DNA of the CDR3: TGTGCTAGTGGTCCGGGACTAGCGGGAGGAAATAAGCAAGAGACCCAGTACTTC.

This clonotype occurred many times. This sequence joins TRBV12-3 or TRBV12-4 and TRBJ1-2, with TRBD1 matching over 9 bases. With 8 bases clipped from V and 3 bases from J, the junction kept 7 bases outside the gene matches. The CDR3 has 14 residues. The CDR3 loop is CASSTGGGYYGYTF. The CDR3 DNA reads TGTGCCAGCTCCACAGGGGGCGGTTACTATGGCTACACCTTC.

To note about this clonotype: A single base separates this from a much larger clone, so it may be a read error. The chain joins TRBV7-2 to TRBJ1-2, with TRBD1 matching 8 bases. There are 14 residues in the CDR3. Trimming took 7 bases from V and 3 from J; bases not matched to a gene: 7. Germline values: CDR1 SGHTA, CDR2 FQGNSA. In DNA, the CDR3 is TGTGCCAGCACCACAAACAGGGGGGACTATGGCTACACCTTC. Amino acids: CASTTNRGDYGYTF.

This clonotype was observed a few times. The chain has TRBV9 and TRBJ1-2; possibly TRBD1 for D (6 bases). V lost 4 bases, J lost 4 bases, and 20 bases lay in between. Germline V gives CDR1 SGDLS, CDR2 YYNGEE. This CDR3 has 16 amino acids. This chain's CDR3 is CASSLTGTGSVYGYTF. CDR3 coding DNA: TGTGCCAGCAGCCTGACGGGAACAGGGTCGGTCTATGGCTACACCTTC. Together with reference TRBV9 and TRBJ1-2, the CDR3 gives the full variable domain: DSGVTQTPKHLITATGQRVTLRCSPRSGDLSVYWYQQSLDQGLQFLIQYYNGEERAKGNILERFSAQQFPDLHSELNLSSLELGDSALYFCASSLTGTGSVYGYTFGSGTRLTVV.